A single sample is the source of the 20 T cell receptor beta chains below, sequenced in a study of T cell responses to AZD1222 COVID-19 vaccine. Here immunoSEQ multiplex PCR was the method, and the copy in TCRdb shows in-frame clones only, minus some. The table lists tens of thousands of clones, around nine tenths of them singletons. Specimen: peripheral blood, collected 28 days after the second AZD1222 dose. These receptors originate from an adult who received the AZD1222 COVID-19 vaccine.

The rearrangement joins TRBV21-1 to TRBJ1-5; the table's D call, TRBD1, was not checked against the DNA. TRBV21-1 is a known pseudogene. The CDR3 extends over 18 amino acids. The CDR3 loop reads CASSNSRQGLPGNQPQHF. CDR3 bases: TGTGCCAGCAGCAACTCTCGACAGGGGCTCCCTGGGAACCAGCCCCAGCATTTT.

The chain employs TRBV7-2 and TRBJ2-3, with 7 bases matching TRBD2. CDR3 size: 12 residues. Germline lookup yields CDR1 SGHTA and CDR2 FQGNSA. V was pared by 3 bases and J by 6 bases, with 0 bases of the junction left unmatched. The CDR3 spells CASSFGGDTQYF. The CDR3 DNA reads TGTGCCAGCAGCTTCGGGGGGGATACGCAGTATTTT.

This clone appeared a few times. The chain has TRBV19 and TRBJ2-3; D may be TRBD1 (6 bases). This CDR3 comprises 14 residues. Germline assignment: CDR1 LNHDA and CDR2 SQIVND (reference sequence). V was clipped by 6 bases and J by 3 bases, with 13 bases between them. The CDR3 bases are TGTGCCAGTAGCCAGGACAGCACAACAGATACGCAGTATTTT. It yields the protein CASSQDSTTDTQYF.

The chain recombines TRBV30 with TRBJ1-1; D unclear. Deletions cut 2 bases from V and 1 base from J, with 11 bases between. The CDR3 contains 14 residues. The germline V gene encodes CDR1 GTSNPN and CDR2 SVGIG (reference sequence). This CDR3 is CAWSLNMRNTEAFF. The CDR3, as DNA: TGTGCCTGGAGTTTGAATATGAGGAACACTGAAGCTTTCTTT.

The V call is TRBV5-1, the J call TRBJ2-7, with 7 bases fitting TRBD2. This CDR3 is 17 amino acids long. Germline-derived CDR1 and CDR2 are SGHRS and YFSETQ. Trimming removed 4 bases from V and 1 base from J; junction bases left unmatched: 14. The CDR3 sequence is CASSRAGTGLTSYEQYF. The DNA for the CDR3 is TGCGCCAGCAGCAGGGCAGGGACGGGACTAACGTCCTACGAGCAGTACTTC.

The genes are TRBV9 and TRBJ2-1; D is undetermined. The V end was cut by 0 bases, the J end by 9 bases, with 13 bases between. Germline CDR1 and CDR2: SGDLS and YYNGEE. This CDR3 spans 14 amino acids. The CDR3 DNA is TGTGCCAGCAGCGTAGCGGTCGGTAGCTCTGAGCAGTTCTTC. Encoded protein: CASSVAVGSSEQFF.

The table lists this clone with a few counts. V and J are TRBV10-2 and TRBJ2-2, with D unclear. CDR1 and CDR2 from the germline V gene are WSHSY and SAAADI. V lost 5 bases, J lost 1 base, and 5 bases lay in between. The CDR3 is 13 amino acids. CDR3 loop: CASSTGNTGELFF. The CDR3 DNA is TGCGCCAGCAGTACTGGGAACACCGGGGAGCTGTTTTTT.

The V call is TRBV5-1, the J call TRBJ1-2; D perhaps matches TRBD1 (6 bases). In germline, CDR1 is SGHRS, CDR2 YFSETQ. Deletions cut 0 bases from V and 6 bases from J, with 15 bases between. The CDR3 runs to 15 residues. The CDR3 loop is CASSLDGRRGHGYTF. CDR3 nucleotides: TGCGCCAGCAGCTTGGATGGCAGGCGGGGGCATGGCTACACCTTC.

The rearrangement uses TRBV7-9 and TRBJ2-1; D unclear. The germline CDR1 and CDR2 sequences are SEHNR and FQNEAQ (reference sequence). V lost 5 bases and J lost 9, with 20 bases in between. CDR3 size: 15 residues. This CDR3 reads CASSPPGRLYGEQFF. The CDR3 coding sequence is TGTGCCAGCAGCCCCCCGGGCCGGTTATATGGTGAGCAGTTCTTC.

The chain recombines TRBV27 with TRBJ1-4; D is perhaps TRBD1 (5 bases). This CDR3 is 15 amino acids long. The V and J ends lost 1 base and 1 base respectively, with 7 bases between them. Germline CDR1 MNHEY, CDR2 SMNVEV (reference sequence). CDR3 loop: CASSLWGGTNEKLFF. The CDR3 bases are TGTGCCAGCAGTTTATGGGGGGGAACTAATGAAAAACTGTTTTTT.

The V call is TRBV30, the J call TRBJ1-5; no reliable D call. CDR1 is GTSNPN and CDR2 is SVGIG in the germline V gene (reference sequence). The CDR3 is 14 amino acids. V lost 0 bases, J lost 8 bases, and 14 bases lay in between. DNA for the CDR3: TGTGCCTGGAGTGTACTCACGGATTTTAAGCCCCAGCATTTT. This sequence encodes CAWSVLTDFKPQHF.

The chain carries TRBV5-3 and TRBJ1-2, with unresolved D. TRBV5-3 carries the ORF label, with uncertain function. Trimming removed 4 bases from V and 3 bases from J, with 4 bases in between. The CDR3 spans 11 residues. For the CDR3, the DNA is TGTGCCAGAAGCATCGACTATGGCTACACCTTC. This sequence encodes CARSIDYGYTF.

This chain links TRBV27 with TRBJ1-1; no firm D call. Trimming took 4 bases from V and 5 from J, leaving 11 bases between them. CDR3 length equals 13 residues. Looked up from germline, CDR1 is MNHEY and CDR2 is SMNVEV (reference sequence). The CDR3 region has the DNA TGTGCCAGCAGTTGGCGGGGAGTGACTGAAGCTTTCTTT. It encodes CASSWRGVTEAFF.

The rearrangement uses TRBV19 and TRBJ2-2; TRBD1 matches at 10 bases. Germline values: CDR1 LNHDA, CDR2 SQIVND (reference sequence). CDR3 length equals 16 residues. V lost 5 bases, J lost 7 bases, and 10 bases stayed unmatched. Written as DNA, the CDR3 is TGTGCCAGTAGTCGAGCGGGACAGGGGTGGCTCGGGGAGCTGTTTTTT. This encodes CASSRAGQGWLGELFF.

V is TRBV7-7 and J is TRBJ2-2; D possibly corresponds to TRBD1 (6 bases). The ends were cut back, 8 bases at V and 0 bases at J, with 19 bases in the middle. This CDR3 region has 17 residues. Germline V gene sequence: CDR1 SSHAT, CDR2 FNYEAQ (reference sequence). CDR3 protein: CASARSGTNANTGELFF. The CDR3 coding sequence is TGTGCCAGCGCTCGATCCGGGACAAACGCGAACACCGGGGAGCTGTTTTTT.

The rearrangement joins TRBV7-9 to TRBJ1-1; TRBD1 agrees at 8 bases. This CDR3 is 17 amino acids long. Germline loops: CDR1 SEHNR, CDR2 FQNEAQ (reference sequence). V shed 5 bases and J 0 bases; nucleotides not matched to a gene: 11. The CDR3 protein is CASSGDRGLVVNTEAFF. CDR3 nucleotide sequence: TGTGCCAGCAGCGGAGACAGGGGCTTGGTTGTGAACACTGAAGCTTTCTTT.

The chain carries TRBV28 and TRBJ2-1; TRBD2 aligns across 8 bases. V trimming: 3 bases; J trimming: 7 bases; junction bases outside the gene matches: 11. The CDR3 has 16 residues. Germline CDR1 reads MDHEN; CDR2 reads SYDVKM. The DNA for the CDR3 is TGTGCCAGCAGTTTGGGAGCGGGGGCGTTAGAAAATGAGCAGTTCTTC. It encodes CASSLGAGALENEQFF.

This clone was seen a handful of times. V and J are TRBV3-1 (or the pseudogene TRBV3-2) and TRBJ1-3, with 8 positions matching TRBD1. V shed 4 bases, J shed 2 bases, and the junction held 1 base outside the gene matches. Germline assignment: CDR1 LGHDT and CDR2 YNNKEL (reference sequence). This CDR3 is built from 14 residues. CDR3 residues: CASSLQGAGNTIYF. CDR3 sequence (DNA): TGTGCCAGCAGCCTACAGGGGGCTGGAAACACCATATATTTT.

This clone was seen only once. The chain joins TRBV28 to TRBJ1-1, with D perhaps TRBD1 (6 bases). Germline-derived CDR1 and CDR2 are MDHEN and SYDVKM. Between the trimmed V and J ends, which lost 5 bases and 6 bases, there was a span of 19 bases. This CDR3 is 15 amino acids long. CDR3 protein: CASSSGTTGNSEAFF. The CDR3 nucleotides read TGTGCCAGCAGTAGCGGGACGACAGGAAACTCTGAAGCTTTCTTT.

The chain combines TRBV11-3 with TRBJ2-2; TRBD2 is a possible D gene (6 bases). This CDR3 comprises 15 residues. Germline V gene lookup returns CDR1 SGHNT and CDR2 YENEEA. V dropped 3 bases and J dropped 5 bases, with 13 bases sitting between them. DNA of the CDR3: TGTGCCAGCAGCTTCTTTCCGGGAGAAACCGGGGAGCTGTTTTTT. Protein product: CASSFFPGETGELFF. Full variable domain (remainder filled in from reference TRBV11-3 and TRBJ2-2): EAGVVQSPRYKIIEKKQPVAFWCNPISGHNTLYWYLQNLGQGPELLIRYENEEAVDDSQLPKDRFSAERLKGVDSTLKIQPAELGDSAVYLCASSFFPGETGELFFGEGSRLTVL.